Shown below are 5 T cell receptor beta chains from a single sample sequenced in a study of cytomegalovirus exposure and HLA in healthy donors. Libraries were prepared by immunoSEQ multiplex PCR; TCRdb keeps only in-frame clonotypes and omits some of them. Here the sample spans about 78,000 clones, 90% to 96% being singletons. Input material: PBMCs. The receptors were gathered from a man between 18 and 35 years old in good health and CMV-seropositive.

This sequence joins TRBV7-8 and TRBJ1-2; 9 positions match TRBD1. Unmatched junction bases numbered 2, after V lost 5 bases and J lost 4 bases. In germline, CDR1 is SGHVS, CDR2 FQNEAQ. The CDR3 has 13 residues. The CDR3 nucleotides are TGTGCCAGCAGCCACAGGGGGCTCTATGGCTACACCTTC. Amino acids: CASSHRGLYGYTF.

The V gene is TRBV7-9, the J gene TRBJ2-6; TRBD1 aligns across 7 bases. The germline gives CDR1 SEHNR, CDR2 FQNEAQ (reference sequence). After removal of 1 base from V and 4 bases from J, the junction contained 1 base not matched to a gene. This CDR3 has 15 amino acids. The CDR3: CASSLEGAGANVLTF. The CDR3 nucleotides are TGTGCCAGCAGCTTAGAGGGGGCAGGGGCCAACGTCCTGACTTTC.

J is TRBJ1-5 and V is TRBV6-1; D call uncertain. This CDR3 contains 17 residues. Germline V CDR1 and CDR2: MNHNS, SASEGT. V was cut by 4 bases and J by 3 bases, with 19 bases left in between. CDR3 loop: CASSAPRPASYNQPQHF. The CDR3 coding sequence is TGTGCCAGCAGTGCCCCGAGGCCAGCCTCATACAATCAGCCCCAGCATTTT.

The gene calls are TRBV7-9 and TRBJ2-7; D may be TRBD2 (5 bases). Trimming shortened V by 4 bases and J by 5 bases, and 15 bases separated the two germline ends. The CDR3 length is 14 residues. Germline-derived CDR1 and CDR2 are SEHNR and FQNEAQ (reference sequence). The CDR3 DNA follows: TGTGCCAGCAGCTCAGTAGATCCGCGGGACGAGCAGTACTTC. Amino acid sequence: CASSSVDPRDEQYF. Complete variable domain (other parts from reference TRBV7-9 and TRBJ2-7): DTGVSQNPRHKITKRGQNVTFRCDPISEHNRLYWYRQTLGQGPEFLTYFQNEAQLEKSRLLSDRFSAERPKGSFSTLEIQRTEQGDSAMYLCASSSVDPRDEQYFGPGTRLTVT.

This clone was detected once. The chain is built from TRBV7-2 and TRBJ1-2, with D perhaps TRBD1 (5 bases). V lost 0 bases and J 8 bases, leaving 7 bases between the germline ends. The V gene's germline CDR1 is SGHTA and CDR2 FQGNSA. The CDR3 covers 12 residues. The CDR3 here is CASSLAQGGYTF. CDR3 nucleotide sequence: TGTGCCAGCAGCTTAGCCCAGGGAGGCTACACCTTC. Filled out from reference TRBV7-2 and TRBJ1-2, the complete variable domain reads GAGVSQSPSNKVTEKGKDVELRCDPISGHTALYWYRQSLGQGLEFLIYFQGNSAPDKSGLPSDRFSAERTGGSVSTLTIQRTQQEDSAVYLCASSLAQGGYTFGSGTRLTVV.